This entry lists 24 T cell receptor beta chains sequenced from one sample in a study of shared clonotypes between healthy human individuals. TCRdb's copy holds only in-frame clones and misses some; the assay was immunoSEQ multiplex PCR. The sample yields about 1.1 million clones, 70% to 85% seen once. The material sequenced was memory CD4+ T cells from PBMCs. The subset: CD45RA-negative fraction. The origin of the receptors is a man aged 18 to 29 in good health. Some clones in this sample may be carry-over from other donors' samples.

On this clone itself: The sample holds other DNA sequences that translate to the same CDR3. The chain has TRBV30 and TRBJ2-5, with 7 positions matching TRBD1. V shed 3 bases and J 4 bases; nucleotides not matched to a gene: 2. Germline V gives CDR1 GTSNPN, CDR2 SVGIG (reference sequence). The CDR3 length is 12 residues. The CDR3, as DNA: TGTGCCTGGAGCGCAGGGGGAGAGACCCAGTACTTC. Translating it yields CAWSAGGETQYF.

The CDR3 sequence: CASSRVASDTEAFF. The CDR3 DNA reads TGTGCCAGCTCACGAGTAGCCTCGGACACTGAAGCTTTCTTT. V usage is TRBV18 and J usage is TRBJ1-1; no reliable D call. Trimming took off 4 bases at V and 3 bases at J, with 12 bases between the two ends. Germline V CDR1 and CDR2: KGHSH, LQKENI. This CDR3 is built from 14 residues.

This CDR3 is CASSFQRGGNEQFF. CDR3 nucleotides: TGTGCCAGCAGTTTCCAGCGAGGGGGCAATGAGCAGTTCTTC. The J gene is TRBJ2-1, the V gene TRBV2; D is possibly TRBD1 (6 bases). Per germline, CDR1 SNHLY and CDR2 FYNNEI. V was cut by 5 bases and J by 6 bases, with 14 bases left in between. The CDR3 contains 14 residues.

Written as DNA, the CDR3 is TGTGCCAGTGGCAGGGGGCGCGATAGCACCGGGGAGCTGTTTTTT. This encodes CASGRGRDSTGELFF. This chain connects TRBV19 to TRBJ2-2, with 8 bases identical to TRBD1. Germline lookup yields CDR1 LNHDA and CDR2 SQIVND (reference sequence). This CDR3 is built from 15 residues. V dropped 8 bases and J dropped 4; count of bases not matched to a gene: 9.

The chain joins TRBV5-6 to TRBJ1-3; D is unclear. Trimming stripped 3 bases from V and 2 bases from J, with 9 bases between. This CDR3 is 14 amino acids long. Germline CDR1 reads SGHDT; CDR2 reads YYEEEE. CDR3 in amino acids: CASSYNDAGNTIYF. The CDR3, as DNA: TGTGCCAGCAGCTACAACGACGCTGGAAACACCATATATTTT.

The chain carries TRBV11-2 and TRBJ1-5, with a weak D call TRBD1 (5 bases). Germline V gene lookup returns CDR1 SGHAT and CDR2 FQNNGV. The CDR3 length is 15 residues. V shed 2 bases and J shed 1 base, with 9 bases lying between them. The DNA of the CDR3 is TGTGCCAGCAGCTTACTGGGGGGGAGCAATCAGCCCCAGCATTTT. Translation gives CASSLLGGSNQPQHF.

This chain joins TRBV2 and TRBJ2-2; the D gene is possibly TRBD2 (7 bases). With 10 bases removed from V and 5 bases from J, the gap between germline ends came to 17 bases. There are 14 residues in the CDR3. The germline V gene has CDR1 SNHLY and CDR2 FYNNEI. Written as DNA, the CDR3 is TGTGCCACCGGGGGGCGGGGGTCGACCGGGGAGCTGTTTTTT. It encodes CATGGRGSTGELFF.

The CDR3 bases are TGTGCCACCAGCAGAGACAGGGTACGCCTCTACGAGCAGTACTTC. Protein product: CATSRDRVRLYEQYF. The rearrangement uses TRBV15 and TRBJ2-7; D is perhaps TRBD1 (5 bases). CDR3 size: 15 residues. CDR1 is LNHNV, CDR2 YYDKDF, per germline (reference sequence). Between the trimmed V and J ends, which lost 0 bases and 3 bases, there was a span of 12 bases.

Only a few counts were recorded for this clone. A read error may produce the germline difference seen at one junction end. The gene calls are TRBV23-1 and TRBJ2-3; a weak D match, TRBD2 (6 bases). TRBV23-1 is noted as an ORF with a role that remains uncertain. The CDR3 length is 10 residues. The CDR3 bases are TGCGCCAGCAGTCATCCGGGACTGGATTTT. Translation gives CASSHPGLDF.

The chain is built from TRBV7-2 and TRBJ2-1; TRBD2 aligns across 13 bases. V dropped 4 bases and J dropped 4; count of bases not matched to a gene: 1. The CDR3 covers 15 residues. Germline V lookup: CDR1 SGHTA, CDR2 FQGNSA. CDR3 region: CASSSTSGRYNEQFF. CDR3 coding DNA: TGTGCCAGCAGCTCGACTAGCGGGAGGTACAATGAGCAGTTCTTC.

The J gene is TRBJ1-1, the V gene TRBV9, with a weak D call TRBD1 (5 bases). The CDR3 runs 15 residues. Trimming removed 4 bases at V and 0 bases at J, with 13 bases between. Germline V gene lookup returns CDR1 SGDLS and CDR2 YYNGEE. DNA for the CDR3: TGTGCCAGCAGCCTAGACAGTTCTATGAACACTGAAGCTTTCTTT. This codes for CASSLDSSMNTEAFF.

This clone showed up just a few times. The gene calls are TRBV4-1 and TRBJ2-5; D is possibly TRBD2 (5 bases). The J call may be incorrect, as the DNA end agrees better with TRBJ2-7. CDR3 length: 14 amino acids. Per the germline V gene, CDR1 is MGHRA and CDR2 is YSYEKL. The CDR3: CASSQLPGTYEQYF. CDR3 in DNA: TGCGCCAGCAGCCAACTTCCCGGGACCTACGAGCAGTACTTC.

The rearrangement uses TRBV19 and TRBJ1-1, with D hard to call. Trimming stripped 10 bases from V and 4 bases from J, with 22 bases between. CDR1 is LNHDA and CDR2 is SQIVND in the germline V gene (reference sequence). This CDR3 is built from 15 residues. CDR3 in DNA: TGTGCCACCCAACAAGGGTTCGAGGTCGGCACTGAAGCTTTCTTT. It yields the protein CATQQGFEVGTEAFF.

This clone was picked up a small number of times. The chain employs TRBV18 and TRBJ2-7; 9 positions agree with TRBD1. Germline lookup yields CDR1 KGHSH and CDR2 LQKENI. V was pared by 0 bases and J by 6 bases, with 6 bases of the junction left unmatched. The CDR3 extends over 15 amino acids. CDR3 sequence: CASSPPWDRVGEQYF. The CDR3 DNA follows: TGTGCCAGCTCACCACCTTGGGACAGGGTAGGCGAGCAGTACTTC.

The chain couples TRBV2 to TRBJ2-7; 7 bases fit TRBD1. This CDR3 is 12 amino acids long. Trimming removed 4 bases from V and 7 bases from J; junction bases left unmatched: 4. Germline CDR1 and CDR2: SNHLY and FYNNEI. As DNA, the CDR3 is TGTGCCAGCAGTGGGACGGACAGGGAGCAGTACTTC. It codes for CASSGTDREQYF.

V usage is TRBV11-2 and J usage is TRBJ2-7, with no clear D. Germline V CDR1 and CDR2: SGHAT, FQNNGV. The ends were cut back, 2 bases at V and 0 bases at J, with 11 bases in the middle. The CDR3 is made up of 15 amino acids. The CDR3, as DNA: TGTGCCAGCAGCTTATTGGCCGTCTCCTCCTACGAGCAGTACTTC. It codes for CASSLLAVSSYEQYF.

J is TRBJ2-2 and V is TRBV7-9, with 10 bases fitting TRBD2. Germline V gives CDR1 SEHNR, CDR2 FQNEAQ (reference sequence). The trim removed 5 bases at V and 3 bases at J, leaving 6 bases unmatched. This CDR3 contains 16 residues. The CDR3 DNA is TGTGCCAGCAGCCCCATAGCGGGAGGAGACACCGGGGAGCTGTTTTTT. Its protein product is CASSPIAGGDTGELFF.

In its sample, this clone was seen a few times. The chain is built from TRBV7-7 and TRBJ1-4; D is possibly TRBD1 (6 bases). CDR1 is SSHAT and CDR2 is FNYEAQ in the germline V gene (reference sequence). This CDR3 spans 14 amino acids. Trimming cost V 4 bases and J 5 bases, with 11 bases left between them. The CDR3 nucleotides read TGTGCCAGCAGCTCAGGGGTCTTAAATGAAAAACTGTTTTTT. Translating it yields CASSSGVLNEKLFF.

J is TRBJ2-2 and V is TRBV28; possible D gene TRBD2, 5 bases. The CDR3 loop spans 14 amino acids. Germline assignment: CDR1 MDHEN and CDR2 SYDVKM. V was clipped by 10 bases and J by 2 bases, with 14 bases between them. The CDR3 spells CATISGINTGELFF. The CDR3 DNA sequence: TGTGCCACCATCTCCGGGATCAACACCGGGGAGCTGTTTTTT.

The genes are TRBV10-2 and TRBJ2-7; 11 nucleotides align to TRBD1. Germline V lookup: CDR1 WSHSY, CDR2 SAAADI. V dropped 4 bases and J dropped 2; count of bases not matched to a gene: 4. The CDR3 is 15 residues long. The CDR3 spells CASSGTGGIPYEQYF. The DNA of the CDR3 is TGCGCCAGCAGTGGGACAGGGGGCATCCCCTACGAGCAGTACTTC.

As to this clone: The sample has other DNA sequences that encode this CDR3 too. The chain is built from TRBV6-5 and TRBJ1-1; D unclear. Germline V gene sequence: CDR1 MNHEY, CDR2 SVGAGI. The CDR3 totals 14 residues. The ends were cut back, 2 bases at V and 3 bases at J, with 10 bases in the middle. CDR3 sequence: CASSYTGRDTEAFF. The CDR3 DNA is TGTGCCAGCAGTTACACTGGGAGAGACACTGAAGCTTTCTTT.

The CDR3: CSVGDPGAGGYTF. CDR3 DNA: TGCAGCGTTGGCGACCCGGGGGCCGGTGGCTACACCTTC. The genes are TRBV29-1 and TRBJ1-2; perhaps TRBD1 as D (6 bases). Germline V gene sequence: CDR1 SQVTM, CDR2 ANQGSEA. CDR3 length: 13 residues. Trimming shortened V by 4 bases and J by 7 bases, and 16 bases separated the two germline ends.

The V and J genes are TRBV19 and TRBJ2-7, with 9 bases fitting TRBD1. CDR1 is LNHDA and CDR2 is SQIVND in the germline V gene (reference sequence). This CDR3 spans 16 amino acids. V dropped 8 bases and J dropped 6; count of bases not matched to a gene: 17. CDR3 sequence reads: CASFPGPGQGEGEQYF. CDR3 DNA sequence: TGTGCCAGTTTTCCCGGGCCGGGACAGGGAGAGGGCGAGCAGTACTTC. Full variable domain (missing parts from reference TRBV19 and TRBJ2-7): DGGITQSPKYLFRKEGQNVTLSCEQNLNHDAMYWYRQDPGQGLRLIYYSQIVNDFQKGDIAEGYSVSREKKESFPLTVTSAQKNPTAFYLCASFPGPGQGEGEQYFGPGTRLTVT.

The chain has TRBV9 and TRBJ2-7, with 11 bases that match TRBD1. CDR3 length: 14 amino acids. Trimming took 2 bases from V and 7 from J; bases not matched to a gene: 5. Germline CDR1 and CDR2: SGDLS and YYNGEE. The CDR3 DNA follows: TGTGCCAGCAGCGTGGACAGGGGGCTGGAAGAGCAGTACTTC. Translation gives CASSVDRGLEEQYF.